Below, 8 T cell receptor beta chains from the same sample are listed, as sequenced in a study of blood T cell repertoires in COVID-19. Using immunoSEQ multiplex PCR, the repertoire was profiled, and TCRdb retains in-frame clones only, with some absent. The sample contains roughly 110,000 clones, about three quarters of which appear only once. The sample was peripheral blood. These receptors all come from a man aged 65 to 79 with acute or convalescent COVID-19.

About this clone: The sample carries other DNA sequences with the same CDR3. The CDR3 sequence is CASSYSTDTQYF. The CDR3 bases are TGCGCCAGCAGTTATAGCACAGATACGCAGTATTTT. The chain has TRBV10-1 and TRBJ2-3; D is unresolved. With 5 bases removed from V and 0 bases from J, the gap between germline ends came to 3 bases. The germline V gene encodes CDR1 WNHNN and CDR2 SYGVQD (reference sequence). This CDR3 contains 12 residues.

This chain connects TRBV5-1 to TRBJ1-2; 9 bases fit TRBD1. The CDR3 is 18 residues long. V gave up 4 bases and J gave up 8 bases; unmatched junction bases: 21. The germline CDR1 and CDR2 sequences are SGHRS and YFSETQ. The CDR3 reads CASSHNRDRALAFSGYTF. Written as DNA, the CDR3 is TGCGCCAGCAGCCATAACCGGGACAGGGCGCTAGCATTCTCCGGCTACACCTTC. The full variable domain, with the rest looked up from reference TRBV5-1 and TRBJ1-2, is KAGVTQTPRYLIKTRGQQVTLSCSPISGHRSVSWYQQTPGQGLQFLFEYFSETQRNKGNFPGRFSGRQFSNSRSEMNVSTLELGDSALYLCASSHNRDRALAFSGYTFGSGTRLTVV.

CDR3: CASSFRAGTDTQYF. The CDR3 coding sequence is TGTGCCAGCAGCTTCCGTGCGGGGACAGATACGCAGTATTTT. The chain combines TRBV7-9 with TRBJ2-3, with a tentative D call TRBD2 (6 bases). The CDR3 is 14 amino acids. V was pared by 3 bases and J by 3 bases, with 10 bases between. The V gene's germline CDR1 is SEHNR and CDR2 FQNEAQ (reference sequence).

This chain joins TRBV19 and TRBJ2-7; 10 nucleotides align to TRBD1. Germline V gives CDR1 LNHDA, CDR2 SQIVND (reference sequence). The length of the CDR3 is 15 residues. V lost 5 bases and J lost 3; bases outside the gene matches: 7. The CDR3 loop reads CASSPTGQGHYEQYF. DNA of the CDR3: TGTGCCAGTAGTCCTACGGGACAGGGGCACTACGAGCAGTACTTC.

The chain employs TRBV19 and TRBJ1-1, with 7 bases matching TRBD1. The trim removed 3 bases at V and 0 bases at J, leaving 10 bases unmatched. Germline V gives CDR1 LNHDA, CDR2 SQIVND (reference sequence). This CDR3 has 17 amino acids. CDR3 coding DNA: TGTGCCAGTAGTATGACAGGGCGGATTGGTATGAACACTGAAGCTTTCTTT. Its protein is CASSMTGRIGMNTEAFF.

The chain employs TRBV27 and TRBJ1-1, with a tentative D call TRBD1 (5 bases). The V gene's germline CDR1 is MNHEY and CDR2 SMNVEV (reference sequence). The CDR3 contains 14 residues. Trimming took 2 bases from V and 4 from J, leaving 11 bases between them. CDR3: CASSLRTQGTEAFF. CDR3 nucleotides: TGTGCCAGCAGTTTACGGACACAAGGCACTGAAGCTTTCTTT.

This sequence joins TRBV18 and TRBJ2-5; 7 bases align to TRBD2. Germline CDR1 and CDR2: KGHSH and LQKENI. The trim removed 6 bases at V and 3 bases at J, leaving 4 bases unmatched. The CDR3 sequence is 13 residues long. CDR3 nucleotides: TGTGCCAGCTCCCAAGGACTAGAAGAGACCCAGTACTTC. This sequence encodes CASSQGLEETQYF.

The CDR3 nucleotides are TGTGCCAGCAGCCAAGCTTTGGGGGCCTCAGGGACCCAGTACTTC. Translated: CASSQALGASGTQYF. The chain combines TRBV3-1 (or the pseudogene TRBV3-2) with TRBJ2-5; D might be TRBD1 (6 bases). Trimming removed 1 base from V and 7 bases from J, with 16 bases in between. The CDR3 is made up of 15 amino acids. The germline V gene encodes CDR1 LGHDT and CDR2 YNNKEL (reference sequence).